The 27 T cell receptor beta chains below all came from one sample that was sequenced in a study of shared clonotypes between healthy human individuals. Generated by immunoSEQ multiplex PCR, the TCRdb table keeps only in-frame clones and is missing some. This sample has about 2 million clones, with 95% found just once. What was sequenced was naive CD4+ T cells sorted from blood. The subset here: CD45RA+ positively selected. These TCRs come from a man younger than 35 in good health.

Details on this clone: The same CDR3 is also encoded by other DNA sequences in this sample. The J gene is TRBJ1-5, the V gene TRBV7-2; D is undetermined. Trimming pared 1 base from V and 5 bases from J, leaving 6 bases between. The CDR3 contains 13 residues. From germline, CDR1 is SGHTA and CDR2 FQGNSA. This chain's CDR3 is CASSLVGDQPQHF. The CDR3 DNA follows: TGTGCCAGCAGCTTAGTCGGGGATCAGCCCCAGCATTTT.

The gene calls are TRBV6-5 and TRBJ2-7, with D perhaps matching TRBD1 (5 bases). Germline V gives CDR1 MNHEY, CDR2 SVGAGI. This CDR3 contains 13 residues. V was shortened by 6 bases and J by 4 bases, with 13 bases between the two germline ends. The DNA for the CDR3 is TGTGCCAGCAGCATAGGGGAAACATACGAGCAGTACTTC. Encoded protein: CASSIGETYEQYF.

This chain connects TRBV29-1 to TRBJ1-1; D is possibly TRBD1 (5 bases). Trimming took 5 bases from V and 1 from J, leaving 11 bases between them. Germline V gene sequence: CDR1 SQVTM, CDR2 ANQGSEA. This CDR3 has 13 amino acids. The CDR3 DNA sequence: TGCAGCGTTTTGGGCAGGGCGAACACTGAAGCTTTCTTT. Residues: CSVLGRANTEAFF.

The V and J genes are TRBV27 and TRBJ1-2; 7 nucleotides match TRBD1. CDR3 length equals 15 residues. Germline values: CDR1 MNHEY, CDR2 SMNVEV (reference sequence). V lost 8 bases, J lost 4 bases, and 13 bases stayed unmatched. The CDR3 protein is CASHPSGGSIYGYTF. DNA for the CDR3: TGTGCCAGCCACCCTTCAGGGGGATCAATCTATGGCTACACCTTC.

Details on this clone: In the same sample, other DNA sequences code for this CDR3. The chain employs TRBV5-1 and TRBJ2-7; 8 bases align to TRBD1. From germline, CDR1 is SGHRS and CDR2 YFSETQ. J gave up 2 bases and V 1 base, and 2 bases lay outside the gene matches. CDR3 size: 14 residues. CDR3 residues: CASSLTGGTYEQYF. The CDR3 DNA is TGCGCCAGCAGCTTGACAGGGGGGACCTACGAGCAGTACTTC.

This chain uses TRBV9 with TRBJ2-5; 9 bases fit TRBD2. The trim removed 2 bases at V and 7 bases at J, leaving 9 bases unmatched. Per the germline V gene, CDR1 is SGDLS and CDR2 is YYNGEE. This CDR3 is built from 15 residues. DNA of the CDR3: TGTGCCAGCAGCGTGGATTACCAGACTAGCGGGACCCAGTACTTC. It yields the protein CASSVDYQTSGTQYF. Full variable domain (outside the CDR3, taken from reference TRBV9 and TRBJ2-5): DSGVTQTPKHLITATGQRVTLRCSPRSGDLSVYWYQQSLDQGLQFLIQYYNGEERAKGNILERFSAQQFPDLHSELNLSSLELGDSALYFCASSVDYQTSGTQYFGPGTRLLVL.

The rearrangement links TRBV28 to TRBJ1-3, with no clear D. V was pared by 2 bases and J by 0 bases, with 8 bases between. The CDR3 has 15 amino acids. From germline, CDR1 is MDHEN and CDR2 SYDVKM. CDR3 in amino acids: CASSLNLPSGNTIYF. The CDR3 coding sequence is TGTGCCAGCAGTTTAAACTTACCCTCTGGAAACACCATATATTTT.

The chain couples TRBV27 to TRBJ1-4, with D possibly TRBD1 on 5 matching bases. Germline V gene sequence: CDR1 MNHEY, CDR2 SMNVEV (reference sequence). CDR3 length: 16 amino acids. Between the trimmed V and J ends, which lost 6 bases and 8 bases, there was a span of 22 bases. DNA of the CDR3: TGTGCCAGCAGCCCGCGGCCAGGGAAGAAAAAGGAAAAACTGTTTTTT. Amino acid sequence: CASSPRPGKKKEKLFF.

The rearrangement uses TRBV4-2 and TRBJ2-2; TRBD2 matches 9 bases. V lost 0 bases and J lost 6; bases outside the gene matches: 8. CDR1 is LGHNA and CDR2 is YNFKEQ in the germline V gene. This CDR3 has 17 residues. CDR3 DNA sequence: TGTGCCAGCAGCCAAGACCTAGCGGGACCACTCGCCGGGGAGCTGTTTTTT. This encodes CASSQDLAGPLAGELFF.

This chain uses TRBV5-1 with TRBJ1-1; D unclear. CDR3 length equals 12 residues. The germline V gene has CDR1 SGHRS and CDR2 YFSETQ. V was trimmed by 4 bases and J by 5 bases, leaving 9 bases between them. The CDR3 DNA sequence: TGCGCCAGCAGCGAGCGCGGAACTGAAGCTTTCTTT. Amino acids: CASSERGTEAFF. Full variable domain (remainder filled in from reference TRBV5-1 and TRBJ1-1): KAGVTQTPRYLIKTRGQQVTLSCSPISGHRSVSWYQQTPGQGLQFLFEYFSETQRNKGNFPGRFSGRQFSNSRSEMNVSTLELGDSALYLCASSERGTEAFFGQGTRLTVV.

V gene TRBV5-6 combines with J gene TRBJ2-5; 10 bases map to TRBD1. Germline V gives CDR1 SGHDT, CDR2 YYEEEE. CDR3 length: 16 amino acids. V lost 1 base to trimming and J lost 2 bases; unmatched junction nucleotides: 5. Here the CDR3 DNA reads TGTGCCAGCAGCTTGAGGGACAGGGGTGGTCAAGAGACCCAGTACTTC. Its protein product is CASSLRDRGGQETQYF.

This sequence joins TRBV7-9 and TRBJ2-7, with D perhaps TRBD2 (6 bases). There are 15 residues in the CDR3. Looked up from germline, CDR1 is SEHNR and CDR2 is FQNEAQ (reference sequence). The V and J ends lost 0 bases and 6 bases respectively, with 15 bases between them. The CDR3 sequence is CASSLARVGLSEQYF. The CDR3, as DNA: TGTGCCAGCAGCTTAGCTAGGGTGGGACTCTCCGAGCAGTACTTC.

The V and J genes are TRBV18 and TRBJ2-2; no reliable D call. Germline V gives CDR1 KGHSH, CDR2 LQKENI. Trimming shortened V by 2 bases and J by 4 bases, and 11 bases separated the two germline ends. The CDR3 spans 15 residues. The CDR3 DNA reads as TGTGCCAGCTCACCAGGGTCGGGTTCCACCGGGGAGCTGTTTTTT. Encoded protein: CASSPGSGSTGELFF.

Notes on this clone: The same CDR3 also results from other DNA sequences found in this sample. V and J are TRBV9 and TRBJ1-5; D is ambiguous. The ends were cut back, 0 bases at V and 1 base at J, with 5 bases in the middle. Germline values: CDR1 SGDLS, CDR2 YYNGEE. This CDR3 has 14 residues. CDR3 in amino acids: CASSVGVSNQPQHF. DNA of the CDR3: TGTGCCAGCAGCGTAGGGGTAAGCAATCAGCCCCAGCATTTT.

V gene TRBV5-1 combines with J gene TRBJ2-2; maybe TRBD1 (6 bases). Trimming pared 3 bases from V and 2 bases from J, leaving 14 bases between. CDR3 size: 16 residues. CDR1 and CDR2 from the germline V gene are SGHRS and YFSETQ. CDR3 region: CASSSAGTPNTGELFF. CDR3 nucleotides: TGCGCCAGCAGCTCGGCCGGGACACCAAACACCGGGGAGCTGTTTTTT.

The CDR3 loop is CASSLFQGENYGYTF. Here the CDR3 DNA reads TGTGCCAGCAGCTTGTTCCAGGGGGAAAACTATGGCTACACCTTC. The rearrangement uses TRBV5-5 and TRBJ1-2, with 7 bases that match TRBD1. With 1 base clipped from V and 2 bases from J, the junction kept 5 bases outside the gene matches. CDR1 and CDR2 from the germline V gene are SGHKS and YYEKEE (reference sequence). The CDR3 is 15 amino acids.

The rearrangement links TRBV4-1 to TRBJ2-6; D is possibly TRBD2 (6 bases). V gave up 4 bases and J gave up 2 bases, with 12 bases separating them. This CDR3 has 16 residues. Germline assignment: CDR1 MGHRA and CDR2 YSYEKL. As DNA, the CDR3 is TGCGCCAGCAGCCCCGGAGGAGGGACTGGGGCCAACGTCCTGACTTTC. It yields the protein CASSPGGGTGANVLTF.

The DNA of the CDR3 is TGCGCCAGCAGCCCGGGACCACAGGGTTATGGCTACACCTTC. Amino acids: CASSPGPQGYGYTF. V and J are TRBV5-1 and TRBJ1-2; maybe TRBD1 (6 bases). Germline V gene data show CDR1 as SGHRS and CDR2 as YFSETQ. Trimming took off 4 bases at V and 5 bases at J, with 15 bases between the two ends. This CDR3 region has 14 residues.

The rearrangement joins TRBV6-5 to TRBJ1-1; D is unresolved. V was cut by 10 bases and J by 3 bases, with 15 bases left in between. This CDR3 contains 13 residues. Germline V gives CDR1 MNHEY, CDR2 SVGAGI. The CDR3 region is CATRAILDTEAFF. Here the CDR3 DNA reads TGTGCCACCCGGGCAATTCTGGACACTGAAGCTTTCTTT.

A word on this clone: At the DNA level, this CDR3 is encoded by other sequences in the same sample as well. The chain links TRBV6-1 to TRBJ2-5; no definite D call. Germline assignment: CDR1 MNHNS and CDR2 SASEGT. The V gene lost 4 bases and the J gene lost 4 bases, with 4 bases spanning the gap. The CDR3 has 11 residues. The CDR3 spells CASSGGETQYF. The CDR3 bases are TGTGCCAGCAGTGGGGGAGAGACCCAGTACTTC.

This chain uses TRBV10-3 with TRBJ2-1; D uncertain. Trimming pared 11 bases from V and 8 bases from J, leaving 16 bases between. The CDR3 sequence is 12 residues long. Germline-derived CDR1 and CDR2 are ENHRY and SYGVKD. The CDR3 nucleotides read TGTGCCGTTCGGAAGACGGGCGATGAGCAGTTCTTC. Translated: CAVRKTGDEQFF.

V is TRBV27 and J is TRBJ2-3; 11 bases align to TRBD2. The CDR3 contains 21 residues. CDR1 MNHEY and CDR2 SMNVEV come from the germline V gene (reference sequence). Losses at the gene ends were 0 bases for V and 2 bases for J; bases not matched to a gene: 16. DNA of the CDR3: TGTGCCAGCAGTTTATCCCCACTAGCGGGAGCAATGTTGGGGCCCACAGATACGCAGTATTTT. It codes for CASSLSPLAGAMLGPTDTQYF.

V is TRBV4-1 and J is TRBJ1-2; 12 bases fit TRBD1. The CDR3 is made up of 17 amino acids. V was clipped by 3 bases and J by 4 bases; unmatched bases: 9. Per the germline V gene, CDR1 is MGHRA and CDR2 is YSYEKL. CDR3 sequence: CASSHQQGTGGPYGYTF. The CDR3 DNA sequence: TGCGCCAGCAGCCACCAACAAGGGACAGGGGGCCCCTATGGCTACACCTTC.

The V and J genes are TRBV28 and TRBJ2-1; a possible D gene is TRBD1 (6 bases). This CDR3 has 15 amino acids. Germline values: CDR1 MDHEN, CDR2 SYDVKM. Deletions cut 5 bases from V and 6 bases from J, with 17 bases between. CDR3 sequence (DNA): TGTGCCAGCAGTAACACGATGGGGGCGGCCAATGAGCAGTTCTTC. Translation: CASSNTMGAANEQFF. The complete variable domain, with remaining parts taken from reference TRBV28 and TRBJ2-1, reads DVKVTQSSRYLVKRTGEKVFLECVQDMDHENMFWYRQDPGLGLRLIYFSYDVKMKEKGDIPEGYSVSREKKERFSLILESASTNQTSMYLCASSNTMGAANEQFFGPGTRLTVL.

This clone was counted only a few times. The rearrangement uses TRBV9 and TRBJ1-2; TRBD1 might be the D (6 bases). Germline V gene lookup returns CDR1 SGDLS and CDR2 YYNGEE. V was shortened by 0 bases and J by 7 bases, with 16 bases between the two germline ends. The CDR3 has 15 amino acids. The CDR3, as DNA: TGTGCCAGCAGCGTAGCAACAGGGATTTTGGGTGGCTACACCTTC. The encoded protein is CASSVATGILGGYTF.

In DNA form, the CDR3 reads TGTGCCAGCATTGTTGGGGATACGCAGTATTTT. This codes for CASIVGDTQYF. V and J are TRBV2 and TRBJ2-3; D is uncertain. Germline values: CDR1 SNHLY, CDR2 FYNNEI. V lost 7 bases, J lost 6 bases, and 8 bases lay in between. There are 11 residues in the CDR3.

The V gene is TRBV5-1, the J gene TRBJ2-7; the D is unclear. V lost 3 bases and J 4 bases, leaving 11 bases between the germline ends. This CDR3 has 13 residues. CDR1 is SGHRS, CDR2 YFSETQ, per germline. The CDR3 nucleotides are TGCGCCAGCAGCTCGAACGGAGAGTACGAGCAGTACTTC. It codes for CASSSNGEYEQYF.